This TCR beta chain was captured in a study of T cell repertoires in cytomegalovirus infection. Looking at the study overall: Alongside well-studied HLA-B-restricted CMV epitopes, recently identified HLA-C-restricted CMV epitopes were also used. Points from the study as a whole: CMV-specific HLA-C-restricted TCR beta clonotypes dominated the ex vivo response.

CDR1 and CDR2 (germline): SGHNT, YENEEA. V was shortened by 5 bases and J by 8 bases, with 16 bases between the two germline ends. The CDR3 is 14 residues long. Note on this clonotype: The antigen is undetermined.

TCRdb re-called the reads through MiXCR, storing one row per CDR3 protein. This table holds 250,000 to 300,000 distinct CDR3 sequences, roughly a fifth found once. The TCR was taken from a human donor in good health (CMV status not recorded). Some clones in this sample may be carry-over from other donors' samples. The genes are TRBV11-3 and TRBJ2-1; D uncertain. The starting material was cultured PBMCs, obtained from culture after CMV antigen stimulation. CDR3 DNA: TGTGCCAGCAGCCCTTTGGCTCACTCACATGAGCAGTTCTTC. It yields the protein CASSPLAHSHEQFF.